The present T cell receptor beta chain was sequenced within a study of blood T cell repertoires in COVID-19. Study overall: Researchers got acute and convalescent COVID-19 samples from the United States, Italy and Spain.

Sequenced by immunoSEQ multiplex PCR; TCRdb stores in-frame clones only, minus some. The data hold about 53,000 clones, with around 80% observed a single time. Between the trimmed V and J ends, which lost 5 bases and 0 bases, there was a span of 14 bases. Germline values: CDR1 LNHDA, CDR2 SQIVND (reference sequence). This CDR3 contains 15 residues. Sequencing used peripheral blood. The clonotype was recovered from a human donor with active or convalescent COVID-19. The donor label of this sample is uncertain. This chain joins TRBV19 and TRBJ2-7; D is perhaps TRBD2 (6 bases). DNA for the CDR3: TGTGCCAGTAGTTCCGCCGGGACTGCCTCCTACGAGCAGTACTTC. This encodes CASSSAGTASYEQYF. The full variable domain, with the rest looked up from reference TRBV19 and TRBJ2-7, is DGGITQSPKYLFRKEGQNVTLSCEQNLNHDAMYWYRQDPGQGLRLIYYSQIVNDFQKGDIAEGYSVSREKKESFPLTVTSAQKNPTAFYLCASSSAGTASYEQYFGPGTRLTVT.